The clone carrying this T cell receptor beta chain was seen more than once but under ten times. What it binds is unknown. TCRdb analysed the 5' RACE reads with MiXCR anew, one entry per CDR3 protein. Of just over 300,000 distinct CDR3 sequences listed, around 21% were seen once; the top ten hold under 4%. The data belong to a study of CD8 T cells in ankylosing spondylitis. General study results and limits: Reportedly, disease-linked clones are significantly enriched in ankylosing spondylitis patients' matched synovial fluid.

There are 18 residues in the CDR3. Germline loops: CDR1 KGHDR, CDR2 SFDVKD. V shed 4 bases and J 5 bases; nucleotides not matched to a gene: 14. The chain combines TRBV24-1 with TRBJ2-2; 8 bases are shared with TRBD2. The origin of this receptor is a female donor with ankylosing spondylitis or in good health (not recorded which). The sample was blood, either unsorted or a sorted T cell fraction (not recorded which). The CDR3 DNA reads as TGTGCCACCAGTGACGAATCAGCGGGAGTTGGGGAAACCGGGGAGCTGTTTTTT. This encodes CATSDESAGVGETGELFF.